This TCR beta chain was captured by sequencing in a study of Ad26.COV2.S vaccination and SARS-CoV-2 variants. Measured with immunoSEQ multiplex PCR; TCRdb has only the in-frame clones, and not every one. The sample includes 440,000 or so clones, about 90% seen only once; the top ten take around 4.5%. CDR3 size: 12 residues. Per germline, CDR1 LGHDT and CDR2 YNNKEL (reference sequence). Regarding treatment: around 19 received Ad26.COV2.S at low or high dose, single or two shots; roughly five received placebo; per-sample allocation not given. The study sampled participants on day 63 after the first vaccine or placebo injection. The sample came from a Boston adult aged 18-55 years. With respect to this clone: The junction differs from germline at one of its ends, possibly a read error.

The rearrangement links TRBV3-1 (or the pseudogene TRBV3-2) to TRBJ1-2; D possibly corresponds to TRBD1 (5 bases). The TCR originated in a person aged 18-60 years who received the Ad26.COV2.S COVID-19 vaccine or a placebo. Sequences were derived from peripheral blood, sampled in a trial of Ad26.COV2.S vaccine versus placebo. The CDR3: CASSQERGRRSF. The CDR3 nucleotides read TGTGCCAGCAGCCAAGAAAGGGGACGGAGGAGCTTC.